This TCR beta chain was obtained from a study of human T cells and chemical hapten exposure. Separate cDNA molecules received unique molecular identifiers, which the library attached to them. Using its own MiXCR run on the RACE reads, TCRdb lists one record per CDR3 protein. The sample has some 200,000 distinct CDR3 sequences; around 30% are singletons. The time point was: pre-sensitization, week 0. Treatment in this sample: therapeutic diphenylcyclopropenone sensitization with weekly scalp DPC. The CDR3 loop spans 13 amino acids. The ends lost 10 bases at V and 8 bases at J; junction bases unmatched: 11. From germline, CDR1 is MDHEN and CDR2 SYDVKM.

This TCR was sampled from a woman in her 30s with alopecia areata. Some clones in this sample may be carry-over from other donors' samples. The J gene is TRBJ2-1, the V gene TRBV28, with 7 bases that match TRBD2. Sequencing was performed on whole blood, taken in connection with sensitization to the hapten diphenylcyclopropenone (DPC). The chain's CDR3 is CATVGGWWDEQFF. Written as DNA, the CDR3 is TGTGCCACAGTCGGGGGGTGGTGGGATGAGCAGTTCTTC. Using reference TRBV28 and TRBJ2-1 for the parts outside the CDR3, the full variable domain is DVKVTQSSRYLVKRTGEKVFLECVQDMDHENMFWYRQDPGLGLRLIYFSYDVKMKEKGDIPEGYSVSREKKERFSLILESASTNQTSMYLCATVGGWWDEQFFGPGTRLTVL.